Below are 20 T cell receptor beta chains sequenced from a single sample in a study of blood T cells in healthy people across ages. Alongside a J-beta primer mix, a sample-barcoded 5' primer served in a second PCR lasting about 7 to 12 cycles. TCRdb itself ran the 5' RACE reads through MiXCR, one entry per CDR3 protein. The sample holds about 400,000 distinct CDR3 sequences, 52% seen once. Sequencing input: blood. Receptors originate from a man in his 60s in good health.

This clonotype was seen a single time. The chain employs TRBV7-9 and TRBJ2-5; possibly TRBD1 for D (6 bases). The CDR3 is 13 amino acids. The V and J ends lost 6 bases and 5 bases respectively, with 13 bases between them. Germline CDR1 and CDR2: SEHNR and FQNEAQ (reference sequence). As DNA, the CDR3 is TGTGCCAGCAGACCAACAGGGAGTGAGACCCAGTACTTC. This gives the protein CASRPTGSETQYF.

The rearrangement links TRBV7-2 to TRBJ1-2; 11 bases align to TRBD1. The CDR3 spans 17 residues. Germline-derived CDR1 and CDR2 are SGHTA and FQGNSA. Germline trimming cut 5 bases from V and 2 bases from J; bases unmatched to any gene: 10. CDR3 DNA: TGTGCCAGCAGCATAGGAGGGACAGGGGGAATAAACTATGGCTACACCTTC. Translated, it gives CASSIGGTGGINYGYTF.

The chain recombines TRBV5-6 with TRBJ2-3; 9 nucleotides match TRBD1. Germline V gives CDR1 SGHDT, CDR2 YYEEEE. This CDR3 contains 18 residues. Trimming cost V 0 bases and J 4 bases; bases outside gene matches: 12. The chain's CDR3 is CASSLAPDRGGRADTQYF. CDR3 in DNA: TGTGCCAGCAGCTTGGCCCCCGACAGGGGGGGTAGGGCAGATACGCAGTATTTT.

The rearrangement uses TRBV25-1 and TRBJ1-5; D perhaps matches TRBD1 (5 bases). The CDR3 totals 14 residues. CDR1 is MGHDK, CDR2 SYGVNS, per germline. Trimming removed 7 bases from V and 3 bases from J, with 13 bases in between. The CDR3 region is CASTPGGFNQPQHF. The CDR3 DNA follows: TGTGCCAGCACTCCGGGGGGGTTCAATCAGCCCCAGCATTTT.

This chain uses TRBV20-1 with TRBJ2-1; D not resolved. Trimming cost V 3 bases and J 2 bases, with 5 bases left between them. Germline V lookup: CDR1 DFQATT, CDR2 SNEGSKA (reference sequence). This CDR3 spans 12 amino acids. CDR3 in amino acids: CSASSTYNEQFF. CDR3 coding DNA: TGCAGTGCTAGTAGTACCTACAATGAGCAGTTCTTC.

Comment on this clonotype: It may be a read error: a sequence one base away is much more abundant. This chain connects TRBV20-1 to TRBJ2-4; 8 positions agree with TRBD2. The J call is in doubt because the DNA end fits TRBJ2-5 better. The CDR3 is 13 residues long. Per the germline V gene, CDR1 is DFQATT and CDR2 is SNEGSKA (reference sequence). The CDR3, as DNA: TGCAATGCTAGAGAGCGGGAGTGGGAGACCCAGTACTTC. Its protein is CNAREREWETQYF.

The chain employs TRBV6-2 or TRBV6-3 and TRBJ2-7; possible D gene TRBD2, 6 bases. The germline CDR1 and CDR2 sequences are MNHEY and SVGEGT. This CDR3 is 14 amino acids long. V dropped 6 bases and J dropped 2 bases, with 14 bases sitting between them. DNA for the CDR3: TGTGCCAGCAGATCACTCGGGAGAACCTACGAGCAGTACTTC. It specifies CASRSLGRTYEQYF.

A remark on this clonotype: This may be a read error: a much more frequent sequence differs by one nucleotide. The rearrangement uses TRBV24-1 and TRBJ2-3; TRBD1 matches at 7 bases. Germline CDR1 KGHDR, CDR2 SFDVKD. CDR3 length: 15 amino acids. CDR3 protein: CAASDPGTDTDTQYF. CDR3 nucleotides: TGTGCCGCCAGTGATCCCGGGACAGACACAGATACGCAGTATTTT.

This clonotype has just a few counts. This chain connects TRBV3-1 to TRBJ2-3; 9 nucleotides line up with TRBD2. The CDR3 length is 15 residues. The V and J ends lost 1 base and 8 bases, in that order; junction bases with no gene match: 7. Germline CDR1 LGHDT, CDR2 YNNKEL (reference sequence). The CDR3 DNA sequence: TGTGCCAGCAGCCAAGTGCGGGGGGGCCGTGGTACGCAGTATTTT. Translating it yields CASSQVRGGRGTQYF.

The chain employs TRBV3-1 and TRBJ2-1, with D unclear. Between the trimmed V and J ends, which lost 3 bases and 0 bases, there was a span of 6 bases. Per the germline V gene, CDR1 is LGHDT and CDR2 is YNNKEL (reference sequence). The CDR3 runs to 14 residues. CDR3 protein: CASSQTSSYNEQFF. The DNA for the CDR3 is TGTGCCAGCAGCCAGACAAGCTCCTACAATGAGCAGTTCTTC.

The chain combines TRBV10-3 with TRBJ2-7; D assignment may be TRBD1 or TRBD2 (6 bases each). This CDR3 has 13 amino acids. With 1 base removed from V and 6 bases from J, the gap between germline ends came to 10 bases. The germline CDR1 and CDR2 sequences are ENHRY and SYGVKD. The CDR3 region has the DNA TGTGCCATCAGTGAGTTCGGAGGGGGCGAGCAGTACTTC. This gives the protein CAISEFGGGEQYF.

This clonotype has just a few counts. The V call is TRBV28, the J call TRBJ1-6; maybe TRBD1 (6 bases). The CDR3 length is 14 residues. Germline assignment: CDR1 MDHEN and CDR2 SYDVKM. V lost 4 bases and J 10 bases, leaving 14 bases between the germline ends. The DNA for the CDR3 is TGTGCCAGCAGTTCCCCAGGGGTACGCTCACCCCTCCACTTT. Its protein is CASSSPGVRSPLHF.

The CDR3 DNA sequence: TGTGCCAGCAGCTTAATTTGGCGGGGGGGATACAATGAGCAGTTCTTC. Its translation: CASSLIWRGGYNEQFF. This chain joins TRBV7-3 and TRBJ2-1; 9 nucleotides match TRBD2. CDR3 length: 16 amino acids. With 1 base clipped from V and 4 bases from J, the junction kept 5 bases outside the gene matches. Germline CDR1 SGHTA, CDR2 FQGTGA.

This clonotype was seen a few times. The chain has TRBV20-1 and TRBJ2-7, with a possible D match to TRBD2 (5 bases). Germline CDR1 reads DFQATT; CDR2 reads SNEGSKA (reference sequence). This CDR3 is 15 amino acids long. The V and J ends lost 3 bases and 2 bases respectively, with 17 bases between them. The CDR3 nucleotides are TGCAGTGCTAGCCCTCTAACGGGAAGCGCCTACGAGCAGTACTTC. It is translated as CSASPLTGSAYEQYF.

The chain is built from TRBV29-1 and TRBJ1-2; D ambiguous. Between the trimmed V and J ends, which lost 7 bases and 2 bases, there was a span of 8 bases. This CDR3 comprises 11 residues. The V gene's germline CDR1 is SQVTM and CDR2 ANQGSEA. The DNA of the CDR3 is TGCAGCGCATCGGACAACTATGGCTACACCTTC. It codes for CSASDNYGYTF.

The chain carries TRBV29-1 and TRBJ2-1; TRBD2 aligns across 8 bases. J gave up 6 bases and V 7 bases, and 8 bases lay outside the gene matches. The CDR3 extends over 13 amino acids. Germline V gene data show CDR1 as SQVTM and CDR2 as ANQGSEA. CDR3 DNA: TGCAGCGCCTCGGGAAGCGGGAGCAATGAGCAGTTCTTC. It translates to CSASGSGSNEQFF.

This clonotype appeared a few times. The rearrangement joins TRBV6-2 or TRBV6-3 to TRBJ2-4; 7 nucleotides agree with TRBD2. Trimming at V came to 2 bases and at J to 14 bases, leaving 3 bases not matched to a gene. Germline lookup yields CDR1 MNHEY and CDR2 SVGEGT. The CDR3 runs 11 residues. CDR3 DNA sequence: TGTGCCAGCAGTTACGGGACTACGGAGTACTTC. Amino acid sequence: CASSYGTTEYF.

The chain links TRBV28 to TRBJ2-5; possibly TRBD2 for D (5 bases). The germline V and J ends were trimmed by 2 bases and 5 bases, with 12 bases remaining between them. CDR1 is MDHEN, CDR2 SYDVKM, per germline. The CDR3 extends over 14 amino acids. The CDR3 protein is CASSLPAGRETQYF. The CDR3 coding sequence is TGTGCCAGCAGTTTACCGGCGGGCCGGGAGACCCAGTACTTC.

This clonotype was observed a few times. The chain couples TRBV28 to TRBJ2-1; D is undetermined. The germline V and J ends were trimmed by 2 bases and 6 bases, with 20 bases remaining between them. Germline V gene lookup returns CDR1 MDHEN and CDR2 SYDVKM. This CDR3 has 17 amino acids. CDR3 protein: CASSLGIGRSLRNEQFF. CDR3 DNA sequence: TGTGCCAGCAGTTTAGGTATTGGTCGGTCTCTGCGCAATGAGCAGTTCTTC. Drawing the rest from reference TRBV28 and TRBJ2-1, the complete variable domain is DVKVTQSSRYLVKRTGEKVFLECVQDMDHENMFWYRQDPGLGLRLIYFSYDVKMKEKGDIPEGYSVSREKKERFSLILESASTNQTSMYLCASSLGIGRSLRNEQFFGPGTRLTVL.

This CDR3 is CSVSATGTSGAQHF. CDR3 nucleotide sequence: TGCAGCGTCTCCGCCACCGGGACCTCGGGGGCCCAGCATTTT. This chain connects TRBV29-1 to TRBJ1-5; TRBD1 might be the D (5 bases). Germline lookup yields CDR1 SQVTM and CDR2 ANQGSEA. Trimming took 6 bases from V and 11 from J, leaving 23 bases between them. This CDR3 comprises 14 residues.